Following are 29 T cell receptor beta chains from one sample sequenced in a study of cytomegalovirus exposure and HLA in healthy donors. Sequencing was performed with immunoSEQ multiplex PCR; in TCRdb, only in-frame clones are kept and a portion is missing. Of 110,000 or so clones in the sample, around 87% are singletons; the top ten hold around 4.1%. The sample comprised PBMCs. The receptors derive from a woman aged 18 to 35 in good health and CMV-seropositive.

The chain carries TRBV5-6 and TRBJ2-1; 9 bases are shared with TRBD2. The CDR3 length is 18 residues. J lost 6 bases, V lost 4 bases, and 17 bases had no gene match. Germline-derived CDR1 and CDR2 are SGHDT and YYEEEE. Written as DNA, the CDR3 is TGTGCCAGCAGCGTGTCCCCGACTAGCGGTCTTGTAGGCAATGAGCAGTTCTTC. This gives the protein CASSVSPTSGLVGNEQFF.

J is TRBJ1-1 and V is TRBV7-2, with D maybe TRBD1 (6 bases). With 1 base removed from V and 6 bases from J, the gap between germline ends came to 21 bases. Germline CDR1 reads SGHTA; CDR2 reads FQGNSA. This CDR3 spans 17 amino acids. CDR3 DNA: TGTGCCAGCAGCTTAGGTCCCCTCGGGGGGGCGCGGGCTGAAGCTTTCTTT. Translation gives CASSLGPLGGARAEAFF.

V and J are TRBV27 and TRBJ2-3; 12 bases line up with TRBD2. V gave up 5 bases and J gave up 2 bases; unmatched junction bases: 11. The germline gives CDR1 MNHEY, CDR2 SMNVEV (reference sequence). CDR3 length: 18 amino acids. The CDR3 loop reads CASSPHQTSGRITDTQYF. The CDR3, as DNA: TGTGCCAGCAGTCCACACCAAACTAGCGGGAGGATCACAGATACGCAGTATTTT.

The chain employs TRBV25-1 and TRBJ1-5; D is ambiguous. This CDR3 has 12 amino acids. V was shortened by 7 bases and J by 2 bases, with 6 bases between the two germline ends. The germline gives CDR1 MGHDK, CDR2 SYGVNS. The CDR3 region is CASTEGNQPQHF. As DNA, the CDR3 is TGTGCCAGCACCGAGGGCAATCAGCCCCAGCATTTT.

CDR3: CASSVGQGSGNTIYF. CDR3 DNA sequence: TGTGCCAGCAGCGTAGGACAGGGCTCTGGAAACACCATATATTTT. The rearrangement links TRBV9 to TRBJ1-3, with TRBD1 matching over 7 bases. The CDR3 extends over 15 amino acids. In germline, CDR1 is SGDLS, CDR2 YYNGEE. V dropped 0 bases and J dropped 0; count of bases not matched to a gene: 0.

This chain uses TRBV11-2 with TRBJ2-3; TRBD1 might be the D (6 bases). The germline V gene encodes CDR1 SGHAT and CDR2 FQNNGV. CDR3 size: 17 residues. Trimming pared 5 bases from V and 2 bases from J, leaving 20 bases between. This CDR3 is CASSPRPGETNTDTQYF. The CDR3 DNA is TGTGCCAGCAGCCCAAGACCAGGGGAAACTAACACAGATACGCAGTATTTT.

The V and J genes are TRBV9 and TRBJ2-2; 13 bases line up with TRBD2. Germline CDR1 is SGDLS and CDR2 is YYNGEE. V lost 3 bases, J lost 6 bases, and 5 bases stayed unmatched. This CDR3 is 16 amino acids long. This CDR3 reads CASSARLAGGPGELFF. CDR3 bases: TGTGCCAGCAGCGCCCGACTAGCGGGAGGTCCCGGGGAGCTGTTTTTT.

CDR3 region: CASIHRGGEAFF. CDR3 nucleotide sequence: TGTGCCAGCATCCACAGGGGGGGAGAAGCTTTCTTT. This chain connects TRBV28 to TRBJ1-1, with 8 nucleotides matching TRBD1. The germline V gene encodes CDR1 MDHEN and CDR2 SYDVKM. The CDR3 extends over 12 amino acids. V trimming: 7 bases; J trimming: 8 bases; junction bases outside the gene matches: 6.

The chain employs TRBV29-1 and TRBJ1-2, with D possibly TRBD1 on 6 matching bases. This CDR3 is built from 12 residues. The germline V gene has CDR1 SQVTM and CDR2 ANQGSEA. Trimming removed 8 bases at V and 8 bases at J, with 18 bases between. CDR3 coding DNA: TGCAGCTCTACTAGGGGGTCTGACGGCTACACCTTC. Translating gives CSSTRGSDGYTF.

This chain links TRBV28 with TRBJ2-3; possibly TRBD1 for D (6 bases). Trimming pared 5 bases from V and 5 bases from J, leaving 11 bases between. CDR3 length equals 13 residues. Germline V gene sequence: CDR1 MDHEN, CDR2 SYDVKM. CDR3 loop: CASSTQGLDTQYF. In DNA, the CDR3 is TGTGCCAGCAGTACACAGGGTTTAGATACGCAGTATTTT.

V and J are TRBV5-1 and TRBJ2-7; 10 bases match TRBD2. CDR1 and CDR2 (germline): SGHRS, YFSETQ. The V segment lost 0 bases and the J segment 3 bases; nucleotides outside the gene matches: 6. This CDR3 spans 16 amino acids. This chain's CDR3 is CASSLGAGGPGYEQYF. CDR3 nucleotide sequence: TGCGCCAGCAGCTTGGGAGCGGGAGGGCCGGGCTACGAGCAGTACTTC. The full variable domain, in which reference TRBV5-1 and TRBJ2-7 provide the parts outside the CDR3, is KAGVTQTPRYLIKTRGQQVTLSCSPISGHRSVSWYQQTPGQGLQFLFEYFSETQRNKGNFPGRFSGRQFSNSRSEMNVSTLELGDSALYLCASSLGAGGPGYEQYFGPGTRLTVT.

The V gene is TRBV21-1, the J gene TRBJ2-1; the table names TRBD2, a call not compared with the DNA. TRBV21-1 is an annotated pseudogene. The CDR3 extends over 16 amino acids. The CDR3, as DNA: TGTGCCAGCAGCCAAACTAGCGGTCTAACCTACAATGAGCAGTTCTTC. This gives the protein CASSQTSGLTYNEQFF.

The V and J genes are TRBV18 and TRBJ2-5, with 11 bases lining up with TRBD2. This CDR3 is 16 amino acids long. The V gene end was trimmed by 5 bases and the J gene end by 2 bases; junction bases not matched to a gene: 7. CDR1 and CDR2 (germline): KGHSH, LQKENI. The DNA of the CDR3 is TGTGCCAGCTCATCGCTAGCGGGGGGATTACAAGAGACCCAGTACTTC. As protein: CASSSLAGGLQETQYF.

A note on this clone: One end of the junction fails to match germline, which may point to a read error. The rearrangement uses TRBV6-1 and TRBJ2-6; D is uncertain. The germline V gene encodes CDR1 MNHNS and CDR2 SASEGT. The CDR3 contains 13 residues. The CDR3 sequence is CASSLPRANVLIF. DNA for the CDR3: TGTGCCAGCAGTCTCCCCCGAGCCAACGTCCTGATTTTC.

The V and J genes are TRBV27 and TRBJ2-3; 7 bases are a match to TRBD2. There are 13 residues in the CDR3. Germline trimming cut 5 bases from V and 15 bases from J; bases unmatched to any gene: 14. CDR1 is MNHEY and CDR2 is SMNVEV in the germline V gene (reference sequence). DNA for the CDR3: TGTGCCAGCAGTGACCTCGCGGGGGAGGTCCAATATTTT. It codes for CASSDLAGEVQYF.

CDR3 region: CASSLRPTVYYYYGYTF. In DNA form, the CDR3 reads TGTGCCAGCAGTTTAAGACCGACCGTCTACTATTACTATGGCTACACCTTC. The chain employs TRBV28 and TRBJ1-2; D gene unclear. This CDR3 comprises 17 residues. In germline, CDR1 is MDHEN, CDR2 SYDVKM. V was trimmed by 2 bases and J by 3 bases, leaving 19 bases between them.

CDR3 loop: CASSLSQGIRNNQPQHF. The CDR3 nucleotides read TGTGCCAGCAGCTTAAGCCAGGGGATCAGGAACAATCAGCCCCAGCATTTT. The chain is built from TRBV7-8 and TRBJ1-5, with D perhaps matching TRBD1 (6 bases). There are 17 residues in the CDR3. Germline V gene lookup returns CDR1 SGHVS and CDR2 FQNEAQ. The V end lost 2 bases, the J end lost 3 bases, and 17 bases lay between the germline ends.

The rearrangement joins TRBV10-2 to TRBJ2-1, with 9 bases fitting TRBD2. Trimming took 4 bases from V and 9 from J; bases not matched to a gene: 1. Germline lookup yields CDR1 WSHSY and CDR2 SAAADI. This CDR3 region has 12 residues. In DNA form, the CDR3 reads TGCGCCAGCAGTGTAGCGGGAGTTGAGCAGTTCTTC. Protein: CASSVAGVEQFF.

This rearrangement joins TRBV5-1 to TRBJ2-3, with 7 bases lining up with TRBD1. The germline gives CDR1 SGHRS, CDR2 YFSETQ. Trimming took 3 bases from V and 7 from J; bases not matched to a gene: 14. This CDR3 is 16 amino acids long. The CDR3: CASSWGPGQQMNTQYF. CDR3 coding DNA: TGCGCCAGCAGCTGGGGCCCGGGACAGCAAATGAATACGCAGTATTTT.

The chain links TRBV6-6 to TRBJ2-7, with D hard to call. The germline gives CDR1 MNHNY, CDR2 SVGAGI (reference sequence). The CDR3 runs 13 residues. V dropped 3 bases and J dropped 7 bases, with 13 bases sitting between them. CDR3 nucleotide sequence: TGTGCCAGCAGTTATACGAACAGTGAAGAGCAGTACTTC. It codes for CASSYTNSEEQYF.

This clone was counted a few times. The chain has TRBV7-8 and TRBJ1-6; D remains ambiguous. The germline gives CDR1 SGHVS, CDR2 FQNEAQ. Deletions cut 5 bases from V and 10 bases from J, with 12 bases between. The CDR3 runs 13 residues. The chain's CDR3 is CASSTTTTSPLHF. CDR3 in DNA: TGTGCCAGCAGCACAACTACAACCTCACCCCTCCACTTT.

The rearrangement links TRBV7-6 to TRBJ2-2, with D tentatively TRBD2 (5 bases). V shed 7 bases and J shed 3 bases, with 12 bases lying between them. Germline V gene sequence: CDR1 SGHVS, CDR2 FNYEAQ. This CDR3 has 14 amino acids. The CDR3 region has the DNA TGTGCCAGCACCACCGGGGATTACACCGGGGAGCTGTTTTTT. This translates into CASTTGDYTGELFF.

The V call is TRBV11-2, the J call TRBJ1-1; no firm D call. V lost 5 bases and J 0 bases, leaving 4 bases between the germline ends. Germline CDR1 is SGHAT and CDR2 is FQNNGV. The CDR3 contains 12 residues. CDR3 loop: CASSLMNTEAFF. The CDR3 nucleotides read TGTGCCAGCAGCCTTATGAACACTGAAGCTTTCTTT.

This sequence joins TRBV29-1 and TRBJ2-6; the D is unclear. The germline gives CDR1 SQVTM, CDR2 ANQGSEA. CDR3 length: 15 residues. Trimming stripped 4 bases from V and 4 bases from J, with 14 bases between. CDR3 sequence (DNA): TGCAGCGTTGTACAGTTCTCAGGAGGGGCCAACGTCCTGACTTTC. Protein: CSVVQFSGGANVLTF.

This chain uses TRBV4-1 with TRBJ1-3; tentative D call: TRBD1 (5 bases). The V end lost 0 bases, the J end lost 4 bases, and 10 bases lay between the germline ends. The germline V gene encodes CDR1 MGHRA and CDR2 YSYEKL. The CDR3 length is 15 residues. The CDR3 spells CASSQEPGPGNTIYF. CDR3 in DNA: TGCGCCAGCAGCCAAGAACCAGGGCCAGGAAACACCATATATTTT.

V usage is TRBV28 and J usage is TRBJ2-3; 7 bases map to TRBD2. Per the germline V gene, CDR1 is MDHEN and CDR2 is SYDVKM. J gave up 4 bases and V 8 bases, and 9 bases lay outside the gene matches. The CDR3 length is 14 residues. This CDR3 reads CASWTRAPADTQYF. The CDR3 DNA reads TGTGCCAGCTGGACTAGGGCCCCGGCAGATACGCAGTATTTT.

The chain employs TRBV4-1 and TRBJ1-5, with D unresolved. Germline V gene data show CDR1 as MGHRA and CDR2 as YSYEKL. The CDR3 has 15 residues. With 0 bases removed from V and 1 base from J, the gap between germline ends came to 7 bases. The CDR3 protein is CASSQERRSNQPQHF. The DNA for the CDR3 is TGCGCCAGCAGCCAAGAACGGAGAAGCAATCAGCCCCAGCATTTT.

This chain connects TRBV27 to TRBJ1-2; TRBD1 aligns across 9 bases. Trimming removed 10 bases from V and 0 bases from J; junction bases left unmatched: 3. This CDR3 spans 13 amino acids. Germline lookup yields CDR1 MNHEY and CDR2 SMNVEV (reference sequence). CDR3 DNA: TGTGCCACCGGGACAGGGCCTAACTATGGCTACACCTTC. Translating it yields CATGTGPNYGYTF.

This chain connects TRBV5-1 to TRBJ2-2; 14 bases align to TRBD2. J lost 6 bases, V lost 5 bases, and 9 bases had no gene match. Per the germline V gene, CDR1 is SGHRS and CDR2 is YFSETQ. This CDR3 comprises 17 residues. CDR3 protein: CASSRGTSGRKAGELFF. The CDR3 coding sequence is TGCGCCAGCAGTCGCGGGACTAGCGGGAGAAAGGCCGGGGAGCTGTTTTTT.